This T cell receptor beta chain was documented in a study of blood T cell repertoires in COVID-19. Study overall: Samples of COVID-19 (acute and convalescent) were obtained from the United States, Italy and Spain. T cells, B-cell-depleted T cells, or PBMCs supplied cDNA or gDNA.

The CDR3 consists of 14 residues. Germline CDR1 and CDR2: SGHTA and FQGNSA. V lost 5 bases and J 4 bases, leaving 12 bases between the germline ends. Per the authors' pipeline: Amplification of reference gene primers was used by the study to estimate nucleated cell counts. Profiling relied on immunoSEQ multiplex PCR, and the TCRdb table lists in-frame clones only, not all of them. V, J and clone size were drawn from that table, and D and trimming were deduced from the DNA. The sample lists fewer than 55,000 clones, approximately 89% occurring once. The sample consisted of peripheral blood. The clonotype was recovered from a man older than 75 with active or convalescent COVID-19. V usage is TRBV7-2 and J usage is TRBJ1-5; TRBD1 is a possible D gene (6 bases). The CDR3 is CASSPTGPNQPQHF. In DNA, the CDR3 is TGTGCCAGCAGCCCGACAGGCCCTAATCAGCCCCAGCATTTT.